What follows is one T cell receptor beta chain and its context. The antigen remains undetermined. Other DNA sequences within the sample encode an identical CDR3. The data derive from a study of OX40 agonist ivuxolimab in advanced cancers. Trimming pared 4 bases from V and 1 base from J, leaving 7 bases between. The CDR3 contains 12 residues. Germline CDR1 SQVTM, CDR2 ANQGSEA. TCRdb's copy holds only in-frame clones and misses some; the assay was immunoSEQ multiplex PCR. The table has 62,000 or so clones, under 95% seen once. Study-level findings and limits: Clonal expansion was among the lowest in partial responders at 0.1-3.0 mg/kg, especially CD8+.

The sequence came from an adult with an advanced solid tumor such as melanoma, head and neck, liver or kidney cancer. Sequencing used CD4+ or CD8+ T cells sorted from blood, obtained in a trial of the OX40 agonist ivuxolimab. The chain joins TRBV29-1 to TRBJ2-5; D ambiguous. The CDR3 nucleotides are TGCAGCGTTGGAAGGGCCCAAGAGACCCAGTACTTC. Amino acid sequence: CSVGRAQETQYF.